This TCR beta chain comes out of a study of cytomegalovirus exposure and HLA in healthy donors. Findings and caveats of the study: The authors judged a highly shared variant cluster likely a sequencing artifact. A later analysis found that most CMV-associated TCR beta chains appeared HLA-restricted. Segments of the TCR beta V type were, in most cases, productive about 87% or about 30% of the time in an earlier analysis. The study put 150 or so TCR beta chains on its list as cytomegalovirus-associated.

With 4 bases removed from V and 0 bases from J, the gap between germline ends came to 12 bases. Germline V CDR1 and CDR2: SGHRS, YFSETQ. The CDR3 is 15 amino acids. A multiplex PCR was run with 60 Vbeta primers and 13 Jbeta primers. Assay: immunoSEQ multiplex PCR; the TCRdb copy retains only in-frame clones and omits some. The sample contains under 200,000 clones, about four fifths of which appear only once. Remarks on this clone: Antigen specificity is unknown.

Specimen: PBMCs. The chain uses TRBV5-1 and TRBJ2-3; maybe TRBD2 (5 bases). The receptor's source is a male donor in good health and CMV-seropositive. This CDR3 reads CASSQDSSSTDTQYF. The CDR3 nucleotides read TGCGCCAGCAGCCAGGACTCCTCTAGCACAGATACGCAGTATTTT.